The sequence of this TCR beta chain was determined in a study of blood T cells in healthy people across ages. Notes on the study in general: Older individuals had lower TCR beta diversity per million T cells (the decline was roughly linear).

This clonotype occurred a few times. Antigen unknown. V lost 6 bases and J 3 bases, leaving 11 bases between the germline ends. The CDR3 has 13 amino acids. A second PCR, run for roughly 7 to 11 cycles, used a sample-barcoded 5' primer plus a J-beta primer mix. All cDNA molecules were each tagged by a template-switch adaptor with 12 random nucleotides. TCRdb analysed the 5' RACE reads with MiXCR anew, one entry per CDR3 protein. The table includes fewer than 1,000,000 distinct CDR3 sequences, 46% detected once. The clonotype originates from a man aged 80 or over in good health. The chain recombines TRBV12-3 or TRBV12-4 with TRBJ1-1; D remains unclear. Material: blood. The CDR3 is CASSLLWDTEAFF. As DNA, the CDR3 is TGTGCCAGCAGCCTCCTCTGGGACACTGAAGCTTTCTTT.